This is a list of T cell receptor beta chains from one sample in a study of shared clonotypes between healthy human individuals. TCRdb's table, derived via immunoSEQ multiplex PCR, lists solely in-frame clones and lacks some. The table includes nearly 2 million clones, about 95% detected once. The sample taken for sequencing was naive CD8+ T cells sorted from blood. The receptors originated from a man between 18 and 29 years old in good health. Each CDR3 is given with its conserved first and last residue. A D gene is named only where the DNA matches it firmly. A clone size is listed for some rows: how often the clone was seen (once, few, many), or a class if it is expanded.

CDR3 length,V gene,J gene,D gene,clone size,CDR3 DNA,CDR3 protein
16,TRBV5-6,TRBJ2-2,NA,NA,TGTGCCAGCAGCTTGGCCCTACAGGGTAACACCGGGGAGCTGTTTTTT,CASSLALQGNTGELFF
14,TRBV28,TRBJ2-5,TRBD2,NA,TGTGCCAGCAGTTTAGCGGGGGAGAAAGAGACCCAGTACTTC,CASSLAGEKETQYF
12,TRBV30,TRBJ2-7,NA,NA,TGTGCCTGGAGTGTATTCACCTACGAGCAGTACTTC,CAWSVFTYEQYF
17,TRBV7-6,TRBJ2-3,TRBD2,NA,TGTGCCAGCAGCCCCCTTTTAGCGGGAGGGCCAGGGGATACGCAGTATTTT,CASSPLLAGGPGDTQYF
15,TRBV11-2,TRBJ1-1,NA,NA,TGTGCCAGCAGCTCCGGGACAAATATGTACACTGAAGCTTTCTTT,CASSSGTNMYTEAFF
13,TRBV5-4,TRBJ2-2,NA,NA,TGTGCCAGCAGCCCGGAAAACACCGGGGAGCTGTTTTTT,CASSPENTGELFF
16,TRBV6-9,TRBJ1-4,NA,NA,TGTGCCAGCAGGCCCAGGGTACCCACAGCTAATGAAAAACTGTTTTTT,CASRPRVPTANEKLFF
13,TRBV7-6,TRBJ1-1,TRBD1,NA,TGTGCCAGCAGCTCCGGGACAGGGACTGAAGCTTTCTTT,CASSSGTGTEAFF
18,TRBV19,TRBJ2-4,NA,NA,TGTGCCAGTAGTATAGCCGCCGGGAACTCTCAGGAGGGGGACATTCAGTACTTC,CASSIAAGNSQEGDIQYF
16,TRBV28,TRBJ2-5,TRBD1,NA,TGTGCCAGCAGTTTGCCCGACAGGGGACCACAAGAGACCCAGTACTTC,CASSLPDRGPQETQYF
12,TRBV30,TRBJ2-7,NA,NA,TGTGCCTGGAGTGTAGCGACCTACGAGCAGTACTTC,CAWSVATYEQYF
16,TRBV7-9,TRBJ2-7,NA,NA,TGTGCCAGCAGCCCTCCCCGCGGGGCAAGCTCCTACGAGCAGTACTTC,CASSPPRGASSYEQYF
15,TRBV6-1,TRBJ2-1,NA,NA,TGTGCCAGCAGTCCCGGGACCCGATCCTACAATGAGCAGTTCTTC,CASSPGTRSYNEQFF
11,TRBV30,TRBJ2-7,NA,NA,TGTGCCTCGGTGGGGGGGCTCGAGCAGTACTTC,CASVGGLEQYF
15,TRBV2,TRBJ2-7,NA,NA,TGTGCCAGCACTGTGACAGGCGACTACTCCTACGAGCAGTACTTC,CASTVTGDYSYEQYF
16,TRBV12-5,TRBJ2-3,NA,NA,TGTGCTAGTGGTTTGGTAGGTGGCTACCGCACAGATACGCAGTATTTT,CASGLVGGYRTDTQYF
12,TRBV5-6,TRBJ2-1,NA,once,TGTGCCAGCAGTTATATATACAATGAGCAGTTCTTC,CASSYIYNEQFF
15,TRBV5-6,TRBJ2-2,NA,NA,TGTGCCAGCAGCTTGGAGGTTTCGAACACCGGGGGGCTGTTTTTT,CASSLEVSNTGGLFF
17,TRBV14,TRBJ2-1,TRBD1,NA,TGTGCCAGCAGCCAAGACTTAGGGGGCCTCGTCCACAATGAGCAGTTCTTC,CASSQDLGGLVHNEQFF
11,TRBV9,TRBJ2-2,NA,NA,TGTGCCAGCAGCTCGAGTGGGGAGCTGTTTTTT,CASSSSGELFF
19,TRBV9,TRBJ2-5,TRBD2,NA,TGTGCCAGCAGCTCGCGGGGGAGGGACCAGCGGGAGGGCCTTGAGACCCAGTACTTC,CASSSRGRDQREGLETQYF
15,TRBV5-6,TRBJ2-7,TRBD1,NA,TGTGCCAGCAACCCGCAGGGGGCACCGGCCTACGAGCAGTACTTC,CASNPQGAPAYEQYF
21,TRBV27,TRBJ2-1,NA,NA,TGTGCCAGCTTATCGGAGGGCATCGGGCCCGGGTCGAAGGGGTCCTACAATGAGCAGTTCTTC,CASLSEGIGPGSKGSYNEQFF
14,TRBV5-1,TRBJ1-2,NA,NA,TGCGCCAGCAGCTTGCTCGGCGAGGGCTATGGCTACACCTTC,CASSLLGEGYGYTF
13,TRBV5-4,TRBJ1-2,NA,NA,TGTGCCAGCAGCTGGCTGCAGGGGCAGGGCTACACCTTC,CASSWLQGQGYTF
15,TRBV4-1,TRBJ2-7,NA,NA,TGCGCCAGCAGCCAAGATTTCAATGGAATCTACGAGCAGTACTTC,CASSQDFNGIYEQYF
14,TRBV28,TRBJ2-7,TRBD1,NA,TGTGCCAGCAGTCCGTTAGGGGGCTCAAACGAGCAGTACTTC,CASSPLGGSNEQYF
16,TRBV4-2,TRBJ2-7,TRBD1,NA,TGTGCCAGCAGCCAAGATGTCACAGGGGAACGGAACGAGCAGTACTTC,CASSQDVTGERNEQYF
15,TRBV9,TRBJ2-2,TRBD1,NA,TGTGCCAGCAGCGGGACAGGGGGAGGCGCCGGGGAGCTGTTTTTT,CASSGTGGGAGELFF
17,TRBV10-3,TRBJ1-2,NA,NA,TGTGCCATCAGTGAGTCGTCCGGACTACCCTCAGGGGAGGGCTACACCTTC,CAISESSGLPSGEGYTF
15,TRBV27,TRBJ2-1,TRBD1,NA,TGTGCCAGCAGTTTGGGACAGGGAAGCTACAATGAGCAGTTCTTC,CASSLGQGSYNEQFF
13,TRBV2,TRBJ1-5,NA,once,TGTGCCAGCGAGGGTGAGTCCAATCAGCCCCAGCATTTT,CASEGESNQPQHF
16,TRBV11-2,TRBJ1-5,NA,NA,TGTGCCAGCAGCTTAGATGGGGGAGGGCGCAATCAGCCCCAGCATTTT,CASSLDGGGRNQPQHF
13,TRBV5-4,TRBJ2-1,NA,NA,TGTGCCGTGGCACAGGGAATTGTAAATGAGCAGTTCTTC,CAVAQGIVNEQFF
15,TRBV7-9,TRBJ2-2,TRBD2,NA,TGTGCCAGCAGCTTCGGAGGCGGGAGCGGCGGGGAGCTGTTTTTT,CASSFGGGSGGELFF
14,TRBV6-5,TRBJ2-1,NA,NA,TGTGCCAGCAGTTACTCTTTAGCGGCGGATGAGCAGTTCTTC,CASSYSLAADEQFF